This TCR beta chain was retrieved from a study of blood T cell repertoires in COVID-19. Study-wide context: Researchers got acute and convalescent COVID-19 samples from the United States, Italy and Spain. PBMCs, B-cell-depleted T cells, or T cells provided the cDNA or gDNA that made up the material.

Followed over time, Seattle patients had been enrolled while infection was active. Germline values: CDR1 LNHDA, CDR2 SQIVND (reference sequence). This CDR3 is built from 14 residues. With 5 bases clipped from V and 6 bases from J, the junction kept 3 bases outside the gene matches. Here immunoSEQ multiplex PCR was the method, and the copy in TCRdb shows in-frame clones only, minus some. The sample comprises roughly 480,000 clones, 80% to 90% of which are singletons, and 0.7% to 1% rests with the top ten. The sequencing sample was made of peripheral blood. The chain uses TRBV19 and TRBJ2-4; TRBD2 matches at 11 bases. The clonotype was recovered from a man younger than 30 with COVID-19, enrolled during active disease. The CDR3, as DNA: TGTGCCAGTAGTTTAGCGGGAGGGGTAAACATTCAGTACTTC. It translates to CASSLAGGVNIQYF.